This T cell receptor (beta chain) stems from a study of response to subunit inactivated influenza vaccine (dated by TCRdb to the late 2010s). About the investigation overall: Deep quantitative profiling of the T cell receptor repertoire was used in the study to follow responses to a trivalent subunit inactivated influenza vaccine.

What the study reported, not specific to this receptor: The authors proposed that each seasonal influenza vaccination may bring in only a limited number of new T cells.

As to this clonotype: Its antigen is unknown. No clone much larger than this one lies a single base away; base qualities are absent.

Inclusive of the bounding cysteine and phenylalanine, the CDR3 is 14 residues long. The kept DNA is CDR3 alone, 42 bases in frame from the first base. At the junction V is shortened by 3 bases and J by 6 bases, with 16 bases in between. For CDR1 and CDR2, the germline V gene (reference sequence) lists DFQATT and SNEGSKA. The method behind the library was RT-PCR. Sequencing relied on an Illumina HiSeq 2500. Starting from the raw public reads, TCRdb applied fastp trimming at Q25, assembled clones with MiXCR and retained in-frame beta chains. Records with the same CDR3 protein are collapsed into one entry carrying the most frequent genes and DNA. The sample yields 280,000 or so distinct CDR3 sequences; around a fifth were counted once. The ten top clones hold about a tenth of the sample.

This specimen consisted of PBMCs from blood, obtained 21 months after vaccination. The clonotype comes from a man aged 45 to 75 who received an inactivated influenza vaccine. Donor details come from another sample of the same person, matched by shared clones. The chain links TRBV20-1 with TRBJ2-3; the D gene is possibly TRBD2, with 6 bases matching. This receptor carries the CDR3 CSASNPGVTDTQYF. The DNA is as follows: TGCAGTGCTAGTAATCCGGGAGTAACTGATACGCAGTATTTT.